This record looks at one T cell receptor beta chain sequence and its context. Its antigen is as yet unknown. The data are from a study of CD8+ T cells in alopecia areata. Study summary: Twice a day, 5 to 10 mg of oral tofacitinib was administered to treated patients. Study-wide findings and caveats: Clonality was higher in lesional than normal scalp, especially in alopecia totalis/universalis.

Patients with alopecia areata provided lesional scalp punch biopsies as well as peripheral blood. The germline gives CDR1 SGHVS, CDR2 FNYEAQ. The CDR3 extends over 15 amino acids. The junction had 4 bases not matched to a gene; V was cut back by 5 bases and J by 3 bases. Following extraction, RNA underwent reverse transcription to cDNA, which served as the sequencing template. Generated by immunoSEQ multiplex PCR, the TCRdb table keeps only in-frame clones and is missing some. The sample lists some 150,000 clones; around 64% were seen once. The material was CD8+ T cells sorted from blood, obtained at week 0. The gene calls are TRBV7-6 and TRBJ2-3; 11 bases map to TRBD2. The receptor was isolated from a human donor with alopecia areata. The CDR3 reads CASSIGLAGTDTQYF. CDR3 nucleotides: TGTGCCAGCAGCATCGGACTAGCGGGTACAGATACGCAGTATTTT.